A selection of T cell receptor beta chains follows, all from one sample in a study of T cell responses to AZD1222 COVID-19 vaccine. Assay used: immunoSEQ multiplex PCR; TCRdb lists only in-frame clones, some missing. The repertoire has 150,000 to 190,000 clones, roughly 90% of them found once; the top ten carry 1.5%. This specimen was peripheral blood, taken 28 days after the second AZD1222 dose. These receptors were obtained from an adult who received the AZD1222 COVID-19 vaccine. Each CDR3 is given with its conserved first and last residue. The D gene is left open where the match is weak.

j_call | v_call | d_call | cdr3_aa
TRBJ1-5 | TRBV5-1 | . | CASSSPGGPQHF
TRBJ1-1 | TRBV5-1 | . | CASSLGGKNTEAFF
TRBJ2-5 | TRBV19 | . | CASSIVNSGGEETQYF
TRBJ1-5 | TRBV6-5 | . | CASSYSRKGQPQHF
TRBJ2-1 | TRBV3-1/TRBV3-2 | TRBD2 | CASSHGLAGPNEQFF
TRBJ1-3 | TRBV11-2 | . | CASSLGGRRLHTIYF
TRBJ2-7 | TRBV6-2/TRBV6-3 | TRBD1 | CASSYNTGENEQYF
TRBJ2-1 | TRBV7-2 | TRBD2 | CASSGWTSGSNEQFF
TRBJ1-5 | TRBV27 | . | CASSGQLNQPQHF
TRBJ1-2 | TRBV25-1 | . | CASSRGGYGYTF
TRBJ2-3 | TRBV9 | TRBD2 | CASSVGGLARGSDTQYF
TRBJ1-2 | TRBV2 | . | CASSREQGGYGYTF
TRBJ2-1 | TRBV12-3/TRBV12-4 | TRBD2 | CASSLGLQQFF
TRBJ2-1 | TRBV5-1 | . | CASSWGTGLDNEQFF
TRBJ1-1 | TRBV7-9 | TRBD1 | CASSSKTGETYEAFF
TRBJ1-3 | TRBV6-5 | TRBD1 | CASSSDRVNTIYF
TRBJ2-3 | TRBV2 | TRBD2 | CASRFQRGSTDTQYF
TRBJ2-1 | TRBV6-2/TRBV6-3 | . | CASSYSGWTRSNEQFF
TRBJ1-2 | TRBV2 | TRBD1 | CASYADRGWTNYGYTF
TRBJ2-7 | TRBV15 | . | CATSRDGSASEQYF
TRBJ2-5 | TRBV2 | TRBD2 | CASSAVGLAVRETQYF
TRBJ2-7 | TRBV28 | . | CASTQGGVSYEQYF